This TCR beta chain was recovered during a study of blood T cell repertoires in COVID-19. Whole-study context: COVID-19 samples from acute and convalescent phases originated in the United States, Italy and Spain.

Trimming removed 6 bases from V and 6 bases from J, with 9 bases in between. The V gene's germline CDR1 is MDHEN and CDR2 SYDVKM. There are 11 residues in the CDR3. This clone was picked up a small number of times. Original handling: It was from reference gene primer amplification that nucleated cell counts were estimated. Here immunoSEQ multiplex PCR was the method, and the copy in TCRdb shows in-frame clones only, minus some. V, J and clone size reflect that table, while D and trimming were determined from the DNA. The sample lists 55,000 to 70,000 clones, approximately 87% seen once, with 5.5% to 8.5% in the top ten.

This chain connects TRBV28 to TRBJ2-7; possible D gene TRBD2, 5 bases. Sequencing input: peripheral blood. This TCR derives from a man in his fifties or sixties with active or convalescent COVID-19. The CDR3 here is CASRRLTEQYF. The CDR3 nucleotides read TGTGCCAGCAGACGACTAACCGAGCAGTACTTC. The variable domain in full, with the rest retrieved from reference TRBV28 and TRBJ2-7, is DVKVTQSSRYLVKRTGEKVFLECVQDMDHENMFWYRQDPGLGLRLIYFSYDVKMKEKGDIPEGYSVSREKKERFSLILESASTNQTSMYLCASRRLTEQYFGPGTRLTVT.